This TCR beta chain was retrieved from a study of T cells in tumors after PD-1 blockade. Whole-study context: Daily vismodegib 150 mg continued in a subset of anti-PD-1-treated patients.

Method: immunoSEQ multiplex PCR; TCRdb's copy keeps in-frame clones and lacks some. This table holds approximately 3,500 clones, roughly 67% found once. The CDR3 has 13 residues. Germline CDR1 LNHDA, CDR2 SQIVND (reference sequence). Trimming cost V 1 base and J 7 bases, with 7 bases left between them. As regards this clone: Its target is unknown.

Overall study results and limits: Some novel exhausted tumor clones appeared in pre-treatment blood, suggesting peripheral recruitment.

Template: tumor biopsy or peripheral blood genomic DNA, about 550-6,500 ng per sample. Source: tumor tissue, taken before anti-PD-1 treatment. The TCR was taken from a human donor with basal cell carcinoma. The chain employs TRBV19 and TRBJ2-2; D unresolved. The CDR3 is CASSIVTIGELFF. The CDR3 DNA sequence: TGTGCCAGTAGTATAGTCACAATCGGGGAGCTGTTTTTT.